This T cell receptor beta chain was found in a study of blood T cell repertoires in COVID-19. Germline CDR1 and CDR2: LGHNT and FRNRAP. V shed 6 bases, J shed 8 bases, and the junction held 6 bases outside the gene matches. The length of the CDR3 is 13 residues. Assay: immunoSEQ multiplex PCR; the TCRdb copy retains only in-frame clones and omits some. The sample includes around 140,000 clones, roughly 87% of them seen just once. This TCR derives from a woman aged 40 to 49 who had been exposed to COVID-19. Sequenced material: PBMCs or T cells enriched from blood (not recorded which). The chain joins TRBV12-5 to TRBJ1-1; 10 bases line up with TRBD1. CDR3 sequence reads: CASGTGGLAEAFF. The CDR3 coding sequence is TGTGCTAGTGGGACAGGGGGCTTGGCGGAAGCTTTCTTT.